The clone carrying this T cell receptor beta chain turned up a few times. This CDR3 contains 15 residues. Trimming removed 3 bases at V and 2 bases at J, with 14 bases between. Per the germline V gene, CDR1 is SGHRS and CDR2 is YFSETQ. This sample's TCRbeta library carried unique molecular identifier barcodes. In TCRdb, the PCR reads were re-called with MiXCR into one record per CDR3 protein. The profile shows fewer than 1 million distinct CDR3 sequences, roughly 16% of them singletons. The sample belongs to a study of T-cell reconstitution after alpha-beta-depleted transplantation in children. This chain joins TRBV5-1 and TRBJ1-2, with D tentatively TRBD1 (6 bases). Sequencing was performed on PBMCs, mostly from graft donor cells, taken 360 days after TCRalphabeta/CD19-depleted stem cell transplant. This TCR derives from a male patient between 5 and 17 years old who had a stem cell transplant for acute lymphoblastic leukemia, so the T cells may come from the graft donor. CDR3 bases: TGCGCCAGCAGCTATGGGGCAGGGACAAACTATGGCTACACCTTC. This translates into CASSYGAGTNYGYTF.